The text below deals with one T cell receptor (beta chain). Its specificity is unknown. This sample is part of a study of CD8+CD57+ T cells in acquired aplastic anemia. Whole-study results and caveats: Almost 30 CD8+ CDR3 sequences occurred in both the patients and the controls. With respect to CD8+ Simpson's diversity, patients and controls did not differ significantly.

The CDR3 totals 16 residues. V lost 3 bases and J lost 2, with 16 bases in between. Germline V gene lookup returns CDR1 SGHRS and CDR2 YFSETQ. Genomic DNA provided the template from which TCR beta VDJ and CDR3 profiles were obtained. TCRdb ran MiXCR on the reads and lists one entry per CDR3 protein. The table shows about 110,000 distinct CDR3 sequences, with 51% occurring only once. Sequencing input: sorted CD4+, CD8+, or CD8+CD57+ T cells (not recorded which) from PBMCs. The TCR sequence derives from a human donor in good health, serving as a control. The rearrangement links TRBV5-1 to TRBJ2-3; possible D gene TRBD1, 6 bases. The CDR3 here is CASSWPIRGYTDTQYF. Here the CDR3 DNA reads TGCGCCAGCAGCTGGCCCATCAGGGGTTACACAGATACGCAGTATTTT.